The T cell receptor beta chain described here comes from a study of TIL therapy for anti-PD-1-resistant metastatic lung cancer. Study-wide results and limits: The cohort had more treatment-naive, never-smoker and oncogene-addicted patients than typical.

The immunoSEQ assay was v3. Sequencing depth was 1.9 million or so read pairs for survey level, roughly 4.5-6 million for deep. Clones were read by immunoSEQ multiplex PCR, and TCRdb kept only the in-frame ones, dropping some. In the table there are around 15,000 clones, 74% of which are singletons. Only a few counts were recorded for this clone. The antigen is not known. Time point denoted: pre-treatment sample, taken before nivolumab and TIL therapy. CDR1 is SGHAT, CDR2 FQNNGV, per germline. Germline trimming cut 5 bases from V and 5 bases from J; bases unmatched to any gene: 5. The length of the CDR3 is 14 residues.

Sequencing was performed on blood, taken at baseline. This TCR was sampled from a person aged 25 to 80 with non-small cell lung cancer. The gene calls are TRBV11-2 and TRBJ1-2, with 10 bases matching TRBD1. This CDR3 reads CASSPGQGGYGYTF. CDR3 in DNA: TGTGCCAGCAGCCCCGGACAGGGGGGTTATGGCTACACCTTC.